This TCR beta chain is from a study of post-analysis software for immune sequencing data. Study as a whole: The disease courses covered relapsing-remitting, secondary progressive and progressive-relapsing multiple sclerosis. General study findings and limits: Samples from one preparation batch, clustered by F measure, grouped strongly together. Controls showed lower frequencies than patients for five TRBV segments, and TRBV5-6, TRBV5-1 and TRBV20-1 were among these. Diversity measured as normalized Chao1 was significantly lower in multiple sclerosis patients than in controls.

Included in the TCR beta cDNA libraries were unique molecular identifiers. T cells numbering roughly 1 to 10 million yielded approximately 500,000 cDNA molecules. TCRdb analysed the PCR reads with MiXCR anew, one entry per CDR3 protein. Among about 560,000 distinct CDR3 sequences listed, roughly 47% were seen once. Turning to this clonotype: Its antigen is still unknown.

V dropped 4 bases and J dropped 12; count of bases not matched to a gene: 8. The CDR3 is 11 amino acids. From germline, CDR1 is GTSNPN and CDR2 SVGIG (reference sequence). This chain joins TRBV30 and TRBJ2-5; 7 nucleotides line up with TRBD1. Sequencing input: blood. The source is a girl aged 10 to 17 with multiple sclerosis. The DNA of the CDR3 is TGTGCCTGGAAGGACAGGAGATCCAAGTACTTC. This sequence encodes CAWKDRRSKYF.